Below are 2 T cell receptor beta chains sequenced from a single sample in a study of tumor-infiltrating lymphocytes in primary liver carcinoma. Unsorted bulk tissue of roughly 17-33 mg yielded co-extracted RNA and DNA. Starting from around 500 ng of total RNA, TCR beta cDNA was produced with a primer in the constant region. Generation of the TCR beta libraries relied on three nested multiplex PCR rounds using slightly modified ARM-PCR. The opening two PCR rounds, around 11 cycles each, paired TRBV1-TRBV30 forward primers with a C-beta reverse primer. TCRdb re-analysed the multiplex PCR reads in MiXCR, keeping a single row per CDR3 protein. In the table there are around 80,000 distinct CDR3 sequences, 69% of which are singletons. The sample was tumor-adjacent normal liver tissue. The receptors originated from a middle-aged man with primary liver carcinoma and hepatitis B virus infection.

The genes are TRBV11-2 and TRBJ2-7; D is unresolved. With 3 bases removed from V and 11 bases from J, the gap between germline ends came to 17 bases. Germline values: CDR1 SGHAT, CDR2 FQNNGV. This CDR3 is built from 13 residues. The CDR3 DNA is TGTGCCAGCAGCTTTGATGACTCCTACGTGAAGTACTTC. Translated: CASSFDDSYVKYF.

In this sample, this clonotype turned up many times. The chain links TRBV12-3 or TRBV12-4 to TRBJ2-2; perhaps TRBD1 as D (6 bases). Trimming removed 7 bases at V and 2 bases at J, with 14 bases between. The CDR3 is 15 amino acids. This CDR3 is CASTEGGVNTGELFF. In DNA form, the CDR3 reads TGTGCCAGCACCGAAGGGGGAGTCAACACCGGGGAGCTGTTTTTT.